The TCR beta chain described here comes from a study of cytomegalovirus exposure and HLA in healthy donors. Study-wide findings and caveats: Donors belonging to an Asian-associated ancestry cluster reportedly showed fewer N-insertions in productive TCRs than the 666-donor mean, according to what a later analysis found.

The PCR ran on 60 Vbeta and 13 Jbeta primers. Generated by immunoSEQ multiplex PCR, the TCRdb table keeps only in-frame clones and is missing some. The sample consists of roughly 110,000 clones, roughly 76% of them appearing once. CDR1 SEHNR and CDR2 FQNEAQ come from the germline V gene (reference sequence). The CDR3 totals 12 residues. Trimming cost V 3 bases and J 6 bases, with 6 bases left between them. This clone was found a few times. Its antigen is not identified. The sequence derives from a woman aged 45-60 years in good health and CMV-seropositive. Sample: PBMCs. The chain uses TRBV7-9 and TRBJ2-1; unclear D gene. The chain's CDR3 is CASSFFGNEQFF. The CDR3 bases are TGTGCCAGCAGCTTTTTCGGCAATGAGCAGTTCTTC.